Presented here are 31 T cell receptor beta chains from one specimen sequenced in a study of regulatory T cells in long-lasting Graves disease. Through Arm-PCR of CDR3 regions and iRepertoire HTBI primers, TCR beta libraries were built. In TCRdb, the multiplex PCR reads were re-called with MiXCR into one record per CDR3 protein. Among 500,000 or so distinct CDR3 sequences listed, 15% to 20% were seen once. Time point meaning: newly diagnosed GD, antithyroid drugs for less than 3 months. From RNA extracted from PBMCs, the TCR library was made. In addition, the sample was reused for a study of T cells in Graves' hyperthyroidism and ophthalmopathy.

Source: peripheral blood mononuclear cells (PBMCs), taken at new diagnosis, from a patient treated with antithyroid drugs. Receptors were obtained from a woman aged 35-65 years with Graves disease.

V and J are TRBV12-3 or TRBV12-4 and TRBJ1-5; a possible D gene is TRBD1 (6 bases). The CDR3 length is 15 residues. Trimming removed 7 bases from V and 3 bases from J, with 16 bases in between. The CDR3 coding sequence is TGTGCCAGCACCCAGGGAGGGGGTGACAATCAGCCCCAGCATTTT. The encoded protein is CASTQGGGDNQPQHF.

This clonotype was detected many times. The junction shows a germline mismatch at one end, possibly a read error. This chain joins TRBV12-3 or TRBV12-4 and TRBJ1-3; D not resolved. The CDR3 runs to 14 residues. CDR3 sequence: CASSLAGTGNTIYF. DNA for the CDR3: TGTGCCAGCAGCTTAGCCGGAACGGGAAACACCATATATTTT.

At least ten counts were recorded for this clonotype. This chain uses TRBV20-1 with TRBJ1-1; 10 nucleotides line up with TRBD1. The CDR3 contains 15 residues. CDR1 is DFQATT, CDR2 SNEGSKA, per germline (reference sequence). V lost 6 bases, J lost 4 bases, and 11 bases stayed unmatched. CDR3 sequence reads: CSAESRDRGSTEAFF. CDR3 bases: TGCAGTGCCGAAAGCCGGGACAGGGGTTCCACTGAAGCTTTCTTT.

This clonotype was counted at least ten times. V is TRBV11-2 and J is TRBJ1-5; TRBD1 matches 8 bases. Germline values: CDR1 SGHAT, CDR2 FQNNGV. The length of the CDR3 is 13 residues. V gave up 3 bases and J gave up 7 bases; unmatched junction bases: 2. As DNA, the CDR3 is TGTGCCAGCAGCTTGGACAGGGTGCAGCCCCAGCATTTT. Translation gives CASSLDRVQPQHF.

Regarding this clonotype: A much larger clone is a single base away; this may be a read error. The chain uses TRBV29-1 and TRBJ1-1; tentatively, D is TRBD1 (5 bases). Germline lookup yields CDR1 SQVTM and CDR2 ANQGSEA. The length of the CDR3 is 13 residues. The chain's CDR3 is CSVTGGARTGAFF. CDR3 in DNA: TGCAGCGTCACCGGGGGAGCCCGCACTGGAGCTTTCTTT.

V is TRBV6-1 and J is TRBJ1-4, with 7 bases identical to TRBD1. This CDR3 has 14 residues. Unmatched junction bases numbered 6, after V lost 5 bases and J lost 6 bases. Per the germline V gene, CDR1 is MNHNS and CDR2 is SASEGT. CDR3: CASSTRGADEKLFF. The CDR3 bases are TGTGCCAGCAGTACCAGGGGGGCTGATGAAAAACTGTTTTTT.

This clonotype was counted a few times. V gene TRBV5-4 combines with J gene TRBJ2-5; the match to TRBD1 covers 7 bases. Germline lookup yields CDR1 SGHNT and CDR2 YYREEE (reference sequence). CDR3 length: 13 amino acids. The V gene end was trimmed by 5 bases and the J gene end by 4 bases; junction bases not matched to a gene: 5. CDR3 residues: CASRATGAETQYF. Written as DNA, the CDR3 is TGTGCCAGCAGGGCTACAGGGGCAGAGACCCAGTACTTC. Complete variable domain (other parts from reference TRBV5-4 and TRBJ2-5): ETGVTQSPTHLIKTRGQQVTLRCSSQSGHNTVSWYQQALGQGPQFIFQYYREEENGRGNFPPRFSGLQFPNYSSELNVNALELDDSALYLCASRATGAETQYFGPGTRLLVL.

This clonotype was observed at least ten times. The chain recombines TRBV9 with TRBJ1-1; D is undetermined. V dropped 0 bases and J dropped 4 bases, with 7 bases sitting between them. Germline CDR1 reads SGDLS; CDR2 reads YYNGEE. The CDR3 contains 13 residues. The CDR3 is CASSVDGGTEAFF. In DNA, the CDR3 is TGTGCCAGCAGCGTAGACGGAGGCACTGAAGCTTTCTTT.

The sample holds many counts of this clonotype. CDR3: CASSPWTGESYGYTF. CDR3 DNA sequence: TGTGCCAGCAGTCCCTGGACGGGAGAAAGCTATGGCTACACCTTC. V gene TRBV6-1 combines with J gene TRBJ1-2; D call uncertain. This CDR3 comprises 15 residues. Germline V lookup: CDR1 MNHNS, CDR2 SASEGT. V lost 5 bases and J 4 bases, leaving 17 bases between the germline ends.

This clonotype was observed many times. V usage is TRBV11-2 and J usage is TRBJ2-7; TRBD1 or TRBD2 may be the D gene (7 bases each). This CDR3 region has 15 residues. Germline values: CDR1 SGHAT, CDR2 FQNNGV. The germline V and J ends were trimmed by 5 bases and 2 bases, with 16 bases remaining between them. The CDR3 DNA sequence: TGTGCCAGCAGCACACTACAGGGGAGGGCCTACGAGCAGTACTTC. Protein sequence: CASSTLQGRAYEQYF.

This clonotype was seen at least ten times. This chain joins TRBV11-2 and TRBJ2-2; tentatively, D is TRBD2 (7 bases). This CDR3 has 15 residues. Germline assignment: CDR1 SGHAT and CDR2 FQNNGV. With 5 bases removed from V and 7 bases from J, the gap between germline ends came to 17 bases. The DNA for the CDR3 is TGTGCCAGCAGCCCTAGAGGGGGGGCCGGCGGGGAGCTGTTTTTT. The encoded protein is CASSPRGGAGGELFF.

The V and J genes are TRBV6-1 and TRBJ1-1; D unresolved. The CDR3 consists of 14 residues. The ends were cut back, 10 bases at V and 3 bases at J, with 18 bases in the middle. CDR1 is MNHNS and CDR2 is SASEGT in the germline V gene. CDR3 amino acids: CATRPHYSDTEAFF. The CDR3 DNA follows: TGTGCCACCAGGCCCCATTATTCCGACACTGAAGCTTTCTTT.

This clonotype appeared many times. V usage is TRBV3-1 and J usage is TRBJ1-1; 7 nucleotides match TRBD1. Looked up from germline, CDR1 is LGHDT and CDR2 is YNNKEL (reference sequence). V trimming: 2 bases; J trimming: 1 base; junction bases outside the gene matches: 4. The CDR3 runs 15 residues. CDR3 sequence reads: CASSQKTGSNTEAFF. The CDR3 DNA is TGTGCCAGCAGCCAAAAGACAGGGTCGAACACTGAAGCTTTCTTT.

The V gene is TRBV6-1, the J gene TRBJ1-5; 9 bases are shared with TRBD1. The CDR3 length is 15 residues. Trimming cost V 6 bases and J 3 bases; bases outside gene matches: 6. CDR1 is MNHNS, CDR2 SASEGT, per germline. The CDR3: CASSLTGGHNQPQHF. For the CDR3, the DNA is TGTGCCAGCAGCCTAACAGGGGGCCACAATCAGCCCCAGCATTTT.

Remarks on this clonotype: A much larger clone lies one base from this, so it may be a read error. The rearrangement links TRBV7-8 to TRBJ2-3; 8 nucleotides match TRBD2. This CDR3 has 16 residues. Germline V gene data show CDR1 as SGHVS and CDR2 as FQNEAQ. The CDR3 sequence: CTSSLGRGDRTDTQYF. The DNA of the CDR3 is TGTACCAGCAGCTTGGGGCGGGGGGACCGCACAGATACGCAGTATTTT. The full variable domain, rest sourced from reference TRBV7-8 and TRBJ2-3, is GAGVSQSPRYKVAKRGQDVALRCDPISGHVSLFWYQQALGQGPEFLTYFQNEAQLDKSGLPSDRFFAERPEGSVSTLKIQRTQQEDSAVYLCTSSLGRGDRTDTQYFGPGTRLTVL.

This clonotype has a handful of counts. This chain uses TRBV20-1 with TRBJ2-1, with 10 bases fitting TRBD2. The V segment lost 1 base and the J segment 6 bases; nucleotides outside the gene matches: 6. Per germline, CDR1 DFQATT and CDR2 SNEGSKA (reference sequence). There are 15 residues in the CDR3. CDR3 nucleotide sequence: TGCAGTGCTAGAGTTCTAGCGGGGGCCATCAATGAGCAGTTCTTC. Amino acid sequence: CSARVLAGAINEQFF.

Ten or more counts support this clonotype. The chain combines TRBV6-1 with TRBJ2-7; 8 nucleotides match TRBD1. Germline CDR1 MNHNS, CDR2 SASEGT. J lost 4 bases, V lost 5 bases, and 7 bases had no gene match. The CDR3 is 14 residues long. CDR3 sequence (DNA): TGTGCCAGCAGTATCAGACAGGGGATTTACGAGCAGTACTTC. Amino acids: CASSIRQGIYEQYF.

This clonotype was seen many times. The gene calls are TRBV9 and TRBJ1-1; D is possibly TRBD1 (6 bases). Per germline, CDR1 SGDLS and CDR2 YYNGEE. Trimming removed 3 bases at V and 0 bases at J, with 15 bases between. CDR3 length: 16 residues. The CDR3 reads CASSAAAGALNTEAFF. The CDR3 nucleotides are TGTGCCAGCAGCGCCGCCGCAGGGGCGTTGAACACTGAAGCTTTCTTT.

This clonotype occurred many times. This chain joins TRBV11-2 and TRBJ2-3; 11 bases match TRBD2. This CDR3 spans 15 amino acids. J gave up 4 bases and V 1 base, and 1 base lay outside the gene matches. Per germline, CDR1 SGHAT and CDR2 FQNNGV. The CDR3 loop reads CASSLALAGADTQYF. In DNA form, the CDR3 reads TGTGCCAGCAGCTTAGCACTAGCGGGGGCAGATACGCAGTATTTT.

This clonotype was seen at least ten times. This chain joins TRBV3-1 and TRBJ1-1; the D gene is possibly TRBD1 (5 bases). Between the trimmed V and J ends, which lost 10 bases and 1 base, there was a span of 16 bases. Germline V gives CDR1 LGHDT, CDR2 YNNKEL (reference sequence). The CDR3 spans 14 residues. The CDR3 reads CATGFAQGNTEAFF. CDR3 sequence (DNA): TGTGCCACCGGTTTTGCGCAGGGGAACACTGAAGCTTTCTTT.

This clonotype was seen only a few times. Possible read error: a much larger clone is one base away. The V gene is TRBV2, the J gene TRBJ1-5; 7 bases match TRBD1. The germline CDR1 and CDR2 sequences are SNHLY and FYNNEI. Unmatched junction bases numbered 10, after V lost 11 bases and J lost 0 bases. The CDR3 has 15 amino acids. The CDR3 DNA reads as TGTGCCGGCACCTCCGACAGGGATAGCAATCAGCCCCAGCATTTT. Its protein product is CAGTSDRDSNQPQHF. Combining the CDR3 with reference TRBV2 and TRBJ1-5 gives the whole variable domain EPEVTQTPSHQVTQMGQEVILRCVPISNHLYFYWYRQILGQKVEFLVSFYNNEISEKSEIFDDQFSVERPDGSNFTLKIRSTKLEDSAMYFCAGTSDRDSNQPQHFGDGTRLSIL.

This clonotype appeared many times. The chain employs TRBV11-2 and TRBJ2-1; TRBD2 matches 9 bases. CDR3 length equals 17 residues. The ends lost 5 bases at V and 6 bases at J; junction bases unmatched: 14. CDR1 is SGHAT, CDR2 FQNNGV, per germline. CDR3 in amino acids: CASSLRGVAGEGNEQFF. The CDR3 nucleotides are TGTGCCAGCAGCCTACGGGGAGTAGCGGGGGAGGGCAATGAGCAGTTCTTC.

V and J are TRBV27 and TRBJ1-6; TRBD1 is a possible D gene (5 bases). The CDR3 length is 12 residues. Trimming cost V 6 bases and J 14 bases, with 14 bases left between them. CDR1 and CDR2 from the germline V gene are MNHEY and SMNVEV (reference sequence). CDR3 DNA: TGTGCCAGCAGGGAGAGTCGGGGGTCCCTCCACTTT. It translates to CASRESRGSLHF.

This clonotype appeared a few times. The rearrangement joins TRBV15 to TRBJ1-3, with D hard to call. The CDR3 runs to 14 residues. Looked up from germline, CDR1 is LNHNV and CDR2 is YYDKDF (reference sequence). V was pared by 1 base and J by 0 bases, with 4 bases between. In nucleotides, the CDR3 is TGTGCCACCAGCAGAGGGATCTCTGGAAACACCATATATTTT. Residues: CATSRGISGNTIYF.

The chain links TRBV28 to TRBJ2-7; 10 bases agree with TRBD1. The J segment lost 3 bases and the V segment lost 6 bases, leaving 11 bases of the junction unmatched. This CDR3 spans 16 amino acids. Germline-derived CDR1 and CDR2 are MDHEN and SYDVKM. The CDR3 spells CASSLGTGAPGYEQYF. The CDR3 nucleotides are TGTGCCAGCAGCTTAGGGACAGGGGCTCCAGGCTACGAGCAGTACTTC.

The chain couples TRBV9 to TRBJ2-5, with TRBD2 matching 9 bases. Germline values: CDR1 SGDLS, CDR2 YYNGEE. V was pared by 3 bases and J by 2 bases, with 2 bases of the junction left unmatched. The CDR3 sequence is 14 residues long. The CDR3 region has the DNA TGTGCCAGCAGCGCAAGCGGGGGGCAAGAGACCCAGTACTTC. Translated: CASSASGGQETQYF.

This clonotype was observed at least ten times. V and J are TRBV30 and TRBJ1-5; D remains ambiguous. The CDR3 loop spans 13 amino acids. V shed 0 bases and J shed 2 bases, with 5 bases lying between them. CDR1 GTSNPN and CDR2 SVGIG come from the germline V gene (reference sequence). This CDR3 is CAWSVAGNQPQHF. The CDR3 DNA sequence: TGTGCCTGGAGTGTGGCTGGCAATCAGCCCCAGCATTTT. The variable domain in full, with the rest retrieved from reference TRBV30 and TRBJ1-5, is SQTIHQWPATLVQPVGSPLSLECTVEGTSNPNLYWYRQAAGRGLQLLFYSVGIGQISSEVPQNLSASRPQDRQFILSSKKLLLSDSGFYLCAWSVAGNQPQHFGDGTRLSIL.

This clonotype has at least ten counts. The genes are TRBV20-1 and TRBJ1-2; 8 nucleotides line up with TRBD1. This CDR3 is built from 14 residues. The V gene's germline CDR1 is DFQATT and CDR2 SNEGSKA (reference sequence). J lost 5 bases, V lost 0 bases, and 5 bases had no gene match. CDR3 sequence: CSARDQQGGYGYTF. In DNA, the CDR3 is TGCAGTGCTAGAGACCAACAGGGGGGGTATGGCTACACCTTC.

This clonotype has at least ten counts. The rearrangement links TRBV6-1 to TRBJ1-5; tentative D call: TRBD1 (6 bases). The germline V gene encodes CDR1 MNHNS and CDR2 SASEGT. The CDR3 length is 13 residues. The V and J ends lost 6 bases and 4 bases respectively, with 10 bases between them. The CDR3 protein is CASRLDRNQPQHF. CDR3 coding DNA: TGTGCCAGCAGACTCGACAGGAATCAGCCCCAGCATTTT.

The chain employs TRBV12-3 or TRBV12-4 and TRBJ1-6; TRBD1 aligns across 7 bases. CDR3 length: 14 amino acids. Trimming removed 5 bases from V and 14 bases from J; junction bases left unmatched: 12. The CDR3 nucleotides are TGTGCCAGCAGTCCCGGGACAGACTATTTGGCCCTCCACTTT. The encoded protein is CASSPGTDYLALHF.

Points on this clonotype: One base separates it from a far larger clone, so it is likely a read error. The chain is built from TRBV7-9 and TRBJ1-1, with no clear D. This CDR3 comprises 13 residues. Germline CDR1 SEHNR, CDR2 FQNEAQ (reference sequence). The CDR3 loop is CASSLAQNTGAFF. CDR3 DNA: TGTGCCAGCAGCTTAGCGCAGAACACTGGAGCTTTCTTT.